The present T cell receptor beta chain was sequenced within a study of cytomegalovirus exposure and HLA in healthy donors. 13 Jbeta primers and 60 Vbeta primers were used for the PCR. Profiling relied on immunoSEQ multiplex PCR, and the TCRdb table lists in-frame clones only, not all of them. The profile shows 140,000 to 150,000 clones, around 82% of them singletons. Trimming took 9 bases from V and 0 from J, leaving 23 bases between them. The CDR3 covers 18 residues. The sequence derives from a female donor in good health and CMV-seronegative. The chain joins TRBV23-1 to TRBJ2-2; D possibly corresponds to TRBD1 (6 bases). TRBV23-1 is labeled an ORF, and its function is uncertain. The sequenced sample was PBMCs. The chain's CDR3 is CARIHGGRDTPNTGELFF. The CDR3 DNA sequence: TGCGCCAGAATCCACGGAGGACGGGACACCCCGAACACCGGGGAGCTGTTTTTT.